This entry lists 5 T cell receptor beta chains sequenced from one sample in a study of CD8+ T cells in alopecia areata. The study sorted pooled cutaneous lymph node cells by CD4, CD8alpha, NKG2D, NKG2ACE and other markers. Extracted RNA was reverse transcribed, and the resulting cDNA served as sequencing template. Method: immunoSEQ multiplex PCR; TCRdb's copy keeps in-frame clones and lacks some. This record lists over 250,000 clones, none seen once only, and the top ten clones contain 0.9% to 1.5%. What was sequenced was CD4+ T cells sorted from a lymph node. The receptors shown here come from a C3H/HeJ mouse with alopecia areata. MHC haplotype of the mouse line: H2-k.

This clone was seen a few times. These gene names are mouse names. Sequencing ends 4 residues short of the CDR3 end; the germline J gene provides the rest. Distinct nucleotide sequences in the sample also encode this CDR3. The rearrangement joins TRBV19 to TRBJ2-7; 7 bases are shared with TRBD2. Germline V gives CDR1 FNHDT, CDR2 SITEND (reference sequence). The CDR3 is 13 amino acids. CDR3 sequence: CASSITGDYEQYF. Incomplete CDR3 DNA: TGTGCCAGCAGTATTACTGGGGATTAT.

With regard to this clone: Mouse names are used for the genes. The read ends 4 residues shy of where the CDR3 ends; the end is completed using the germline J gene. The V gene is TRBV19, the J gene TRBJ2-2; TRBD1 matches 10 bases. With V trimmed by 4 bases and J by 3 bases, 3 bases remained unmatched. Germline loops: CDR1 FNHDT, CDR2 SITEND (reference sequence). CDR3 length: 15 residues. The sequenced part of the CDR3 DNA is TGTGCCAGCAGTTCCGGGACAGGGGACACCGGG. Amino acids: CASSSGTGDTG. The entire CDR3 protein is CASSSGTGDTGQLYF.

The sample holds a few counts of this clone. These gene names are mouse names. The read halts 4 residues ahead of the CDR3 end, with the missing end drawn from the germline J gene. The chain links TRBV4 to TRBJ2-1; 8 nucleotides line up with TRBD2. The length of the CDR3 is 13 residues. V was clipped by 7 bases and J by 3 bases; unmatched bases: 2. Germline V lookup: CDR1 LGHDT, CDR2 YNNKQL (reference sequence). The CDR3 here is CASKLGAYAEQFF. CDR3 DNA, as far as it was read: TGTGCCAGCAAACTGGGGGCCTATGCT.

Regarding this clone: These gene names are mouse names. The read terminates 3 residues before the CDR3 end, so the remaining end is supplied by the germline J gene. The chain carries TRBV1 and TRBJ1-6; D call uncertain. TRBJ1-6 is assigned to the ORF class and has an uncertain function. V lost 0 bases, J lost 7 bases, and 10 bases lay in between. The CDR3 has 15 residues. Germline V gene lookup returns CDR1 NSQYPW and CDR2 LRSPGD (reference sequence). The CDR3 bases that were read are TGCACCTGCAGTGCAGATTTGGGGTGGAATTCGCCC. Its protein is CTCSADLGWNSP. Given in full, the CDR3 is CTCSADLGWNSPLYF.

This clone was seen more than once but under ten times. The genes are named according to mouse. The read finishes 4 residues shy of the CDR3 end, and the germline J gene is used to complete it. The V and J genes are TRBV14 and TRBJ1-2, with D maybe TRBD1 (5 bases). Germline loops: CDR1 SGHDT, CDR2 FRDEAV. The CDR3 covers 14 residues. The V and J ends lost 0 bases and 0 bases respectively, with 6 bases between them. CDR3 protein: CASSFWGANSDYTF. CDR3 bases read: TGTGCCAGCAGTTTCTGGGGGGCAAACTCC.